Each of the 12 T cell receptor beta chains below was sequenced from the same sample in a study of cytomegalovirus exposure and HLA in healthy donors. Amplification used 60 Vbeta primers and 13 Jbeta primers. Sequencing used immunoSEQ multiplex PCR; TCRdb keeps in-frame clones, though not all of them. The listing contains 200,000 to 250,000 clones. Source material: PBMCs. The receptors stem from a woman between 25 and 40 years old in good health and CMV-seropositive.

The V and J genes are TRBV29-1 and TRBJ2-1; weak D call: TRBD1 (6 bases). V lost 3 bases to trimming and J lost 5 bases, with 20 bases between them. This CDR3 comprises 16 residues. Per germline, CDR1 SQVTM and CDR2 ANQGSEA. As DNA, the CDR3 is TGCAGCGTTGAGCGTGTACAGGGCCCACCCAACAATGAGCAGTTCTTC. As protein: CSVERVQGPPNNEQFF.

The chain employs TRBV7-9 and TRBJ2-3, with 9 bases that match TRBD2. This CDR3 is 16 amino acids long. Per germline, CDR1 SEHNR and CDR2 FQNEAQ (reference sequence). Germline trimming cut 10 bases from V and 2 bases from J; bases unmatched to any gene: 13. The CDR3 DNA reads as TGTGCCATCGACCAGCGGGGGGTGGCTCACACAGATACGCAGTATTTT. Residues: CAIDQRGVAHTDTQYF.

The chain is built from TRBV5-8 and TRBJ2-2; tentatively, D is TRBD2 (6 bases). The V and J ends lost 0 bases and 10 bases respectively, with 10 bases between them. Per germline, CDR1 SGHTS and CDR2 YDEGEE. The CDR3 is 13 amino acids. CDR3 protein: CASSLDRETELFF. CDR3 coding DNA: TGTGCCAGCAGCTTGGATCGGGAGACGGAGCTGTTTTTT.

A remark on this clone: The same CDR3 also results from other DNA sequences found in this sample. V is TRBV5-4 and J is TRBJ2-1, with 10 nucleotides matching TRBD2. Germline assignment: CDR1 SGHNT and CDR2 YYREEE (reference sequence). This CDR3 region has 15 residues. J was trimmed by 4 bases and V by 0 bases; bases with no gene match: 1. This CDR3 is CASSLVAGGYNEQFF. The CDR3 region has the DNA TGTGCCAGCAGCTTGGTAGCGGGAGGATACAATGAGCAGTTCTTC.

V and J are TRBV28 and TRBJ1-5, with 8 bases fitting TRBD1. The trim removed 2 bases at V and 1 base at J, leaving 7 bases unmatched. CDR1 MDHEN and CDR2 SYDVKM come from the germline V gene. The CDR3 extends over 17 amino acids. The CDR3: CASSLTGGVWSNQPQHF. In nucleotides, the CDR3 is TGTGCCAGCAGTTTAACAGGGGGAGTTTGGAGCAATCAGCCCCAGCATTTT.

Concerning this clone: The conserved closing phenylalanine or tryptophan is absent in this CDR3, likely reflecting a read error. The chain employs TRBV5-1 and TRBJ2-7, with 8 bases identical to TRBD1. There are 13 residues in the CDR3. V lost 3 bases and J lost 7; bases outside the gene matches: 6. CDR1 is SGHRS, CDR2 YFSETQ, per germline. The CDR3 region has the DNA TGCGCCAGCAGCTGGGTGACAGGGGAAGAGCAGTACCTC. Residues: CASSWVTGEEQYL.

The chain employs TRBV9 and TRBJ1-1; tentative D call: TRBD1 (5 bases). CDR1 is SGDLS, CDR2 YYNGEE, per germline. The CDR3 length is 13 residues. V was pared by 2 bases and J by 0 bases, with 5 bases between. The CDR3 DNA is TGTGCCAGCAGCGTGGACATGAACACTGAAGCTTTCTTT. This codes for CASSVDMNTEAFF.

This chain uses TRBV11-2 with TRBJ1-1, with D possibly matching TRBD1 (6 bases). With 4 bases removed from V and 0 bases from J, the gap between germline ends came to 9 bases. The CDR3 covers 14 residues. Germline assignment: CDR1 SGHAT and CDR2 FQNNGV. CDR3 sequence reads: CASSWGHMNTEAFF. The DNA for the CDR3 is TGTGCCAGCAGCTGGGGACATATGAACACTGAAGCTTTCTTT.

The chain employs TRBV4-2 and TRBJ1-1, with TRBD1 identical over 9 bases. J gave up 5 bases and V 4 bases, and 14 bases lay outside the gene matches. The CDR3 has 17 residues. Looked up from germline, CDR1 is LGHNA and CDR2 is YNFKEQ. DNA of the CDR3: TGTGCCAGCAGCCCGACAGGGGGAGGGTTTGCTAGTACTGAAGCTTTCTTT. The encoded protein is CASSPTGGGFASTEAFF.

The rearrangement links TRBV19 to TRBJ1-6, with no clear D. V lost 6 bases to trimming and J lost 4 bases, with 13 bases between them. This CDR3 spans 15 amino acids. Germline loops: CDR1 LNHDA, CDR2 SQIVND (reference sequence). CDR3 in DNA: TGTGCCAGTAGCCCCGTCGGGAGTTATAATTCACCCCTCCACTTT. This encodes CASSPVGSYNSPLHF.

The J gene is TRBJ1-5, the V gene TRBV27, with D perhaps TRBD1 (5 bases). Trimming shortened V by 6 bases and J by 0 bases, and 15 bases separated the two germline ends. Germline V gene data show CDR1 as MNHEY and CDR2 as SMNVEV (reference sequence). The CDR3 is made up of 16 amino acids. The CDR3 sequence is CASSLPPGDSNQPQHF. CDR3 coding DNA: TGTGCCAGCAGCTTACCCCCGGGGGATAGCAATCAGCCCCAGCATTTT.

The V gene is TRBV27, the J gene TRBJ1-1; D is unresolved. V dropped 5 bases and J dropped 1 base, with 17 bases sitting between them. This CDR3 is built from 16 residues. The germline V gene encodes CDR1 MNHEY and CDR2 SMNVEV (reference sequence). CDR3 loop: CASSLLEEGENTEAFF. The CDR3 region has the DNA TGTGCCAGCAGTCTCCTGGAGGAGGGAGAGAACACTGAAGCTTTCTTT.